The 27 T cell receptor beta chains below come from one sample, sequenced in a study of cytomegalovirus exposure and HLA in healthy donors. The method was immunoSEQ multiplex PCR; TCRdb's version includes in-frame clones alone and lacks a portion of them. This sample has some 190,000 clones, with around nine tenths found just once. Specimen: PBMCs. The receptors here all came from a man aged 30-40 years in good health and CMV-seropositive.

The chain couples TRBV27 to TRBJ1-1, with 7 bases aligning to TRBD1. CDR3 length: 14 residues. The germline gives CDR1 MNHEY, CDR2 SMNVEV (reference sequence). After removal of 4 bases from V and 7 bases from J, the junction contained 9 bases not matched to a gene. The CDR3 loop reads CASSSYRGLNEAFF. Written as DNA, the CDR3 is TGTGCCAGCAGTTCCTACAGGGGCCTCAATGAAGCTTTCTTT.

The V call is TRBV4-3, the J call TRBJ1-2, with TRBD1 matching 9 bases. Losses at the gene ends were 4 bases for V and 4 bases for J; bases not matched to a gene: 10. Germline V CDR1 and CDR2: LGHNA, YSLEER. The CDR3 is 16 residues long. The CDR3 DNA reads as TGCGCCAGCAGCCGGAGTGGAAAGACAGGGGGCTATGGCTACACCTTC. This sequence encodes CASSRSGKTGGYGYTF.

This chain uses TRBV5-1 with TRBJ2-7; 7 nucleotides line up with TRBD2. The CDR3 has 17 residues. The J segment lost 2 bases and the V segment lost 0 bases, leaving 11 bases of the junction unmatched. The germline V gene encodes CDR1 SGHRS and CDR2 YFSETQ. In nucleotides, the CDR3 is TGCGCCAGCAGCTTGGCCCGTGGGGCTAGCGGAGCCTACGAGCAGTACTTC. It specifies CASSLARGASGAYEQYF.

V is TRBV15 and J is TRBJ1-1; a weak D match, TRBD1 (6 bases). V was cut by 4 bases and J by 5 bases, with 14 bases left in between. This CDR3 has 14 residues. Germline V gene data show CDR1 as LNHNV and CDR2 as YYDKDF (reference sequence). This CDR3 is CATSNTGWRTEAFF. CDR3 bases: TGTGCCACCAGCAATACAGGGTGGAGGACTGAAGCTTTCTTT.

The chain carries TRBV29-1 and TRBJ2-7; D unclear. The ends were cut back, 4 bases at V and 7 bases at J, with 14 bases in the middle. Germline loops: CDR1 SQVTM, CDR2 ANQGSEA. The CDR3 sequence is 12 residues long. The CDR3: CSVGFPSGEQYF. DNA of the CDR3: TGCAGCGTTGGGTTCCCTTCTGGGGAGCAGTACTTC.

The chain has TRBV4-1 and TRBJ1-5; D is undetermined. The CDR3 is 14 amino acids. Between the trimmed V and J ends, which lost 2 bases and 4 bases, there was a span of 9 bases. Per the germline V gene, CDR1 is MGHRA and CDR2 is YSYEKL. The CDR3 is CASSQHLRNQPQHF. Here the CDR3 DNA reads TGCGCCAGCAGCCAACATCTACGGAATCAGCCCCAGCATTTT.

This rearrangement joins TRBV27 to TRBJ1-2, with TRBD1 identical over 9 bases. Germline-derived CDR1 and CDR2 are MNHEY and SMNVEV (reference sequence). The CDR3 has 15 amino acids. V shed 5 bases, J shed 6 bases, and the junction held 10 bases outside the gene matches. CDR3 DNA: TGTGCCAGCAGTATCACACAGGGGACAGGGAATGGCTACACCTTC. Its translation is CASSITQGTGNGYTF.

This sequence joins TRBV5-1 and TRBJ2-7, with D hard to call. Trimming left V 4 bases short and J 4 bases short, with 6 bases between. The CDR3 contains 11 residues. Germline loops: CDR1 SGHRS, CDR2 YFSETQ. This CDR3 is CASSREYEQYF. CDR3 bases: TGCGCCAGCAGCAGAGAGTACGAGCAGTACTTC.

The V call is TRBV5-1, the J call TRBJ1-4, with 10 nucleotides matching TRBD1. The CDR3 length is 15 residues. Germline CDR1 SGHRS, CDR2 YFSETQ. V was pared by 0 bases and J by 6 bases, with 2 bases of the junction left unmatched. The CDR3 reads CASSLAGTGDEKLFF. CDR3 sequence (DNA): TGCGCCAGCAGCTTGGCAGGGACAGGGGATGAAAAACTGTTTTTT.

The V gene is TRBV6-5, the J gene TRBJ1-4; 9 bases match TRBD1. The CDR3 totals 16 residues. With V trimmed by 0 bases and J by 6 bases, 5 bases remained unmatched. CDR1 is MNHEY, CDR2 SVGAGI, per germline. The CDR3 loop reads CASSYSSGTGYEKLFF. DNA of the CDR3: TGTGCCAGCAGTTACTCGTCCGGGACAGGGTATGAAAAACTGTTTTTT.

The V gene is TRBV29-1, the J gene TRBJ1-1; 7 positions match TRBD1. V shed 5 bases and J 11 bases; nucleotides not matched to a gene: 5. Germline loops: CDR1 SQVTM, CDR2 ANQGSEA. The CDR3 extends over 10 amino acids. The CDR3 region is CSVNRGDAFF. For the CDR3, the DNA is TGCAGCGTTAACAGGGGAGATGCTTTCTTT.

This chain uses TRBV28 with TRBJ1-3; D gene ambiguous. Germline assignment: CDR1 MDHEN and CDR2 SYDVKM. Trimming shortened V by 6 bases and J by 0 bases, and 6 bases separated the two germline ends. The CDR3 runs 13 residues. The CDR3 DNA reads TGTGCCAGCAGATCCTTCTCTGGAAACACCATATATTTT. It codes for CASRSFSGNTIYF.

The V gene is TRBV14, the J gene TRBJ2-5, with D possibly matching TRBD1 (5 bases). CDR1 is SGHDN and CDR2 is FVKESK in the germline V gene. Trimming removed 1 base at V and 7 bases at J, with 13 bases between. The CDR3 is 14 residues long. CDR3 DNA sequence: TGTGCCAGCAGCCAAGGCCAAGGGGTCGGGACCCAGTACTTC. It specifies CASSQGQGVGTQYF. Looking up the rest from reference TRBV14 and TRBJ2-5 gives the full variable domain: EAGVTQFPSHSVIEKGQTVTLRCDPISGHDNLYWYRRVMGKEIKFLLHFVKESKQDESGMPNNRFLAERTGGTYSTLKVQPAELEDSGVYFCASSQGQGVGTQYFGPGTRLLVL.

This chain joins TRBV7-9 and TRBJ2-7; possible D gene TRBD2, 6 bases. Looked up from germline, CDR1 is SEHNR and CDR2 is FQNEAQ (reference sequence). V shed 8 bases and J shed 0 bases, with 11 bases lying between them. The CDR3 has 13 residues. Here the CDR3 DNA reads TGTGCCAGCGTGAAGGGACTCTCCTACGAGCAGTACTTC. Translating it yields CASVKGLSYEQYF.

This sequence joins TRBV30 and TRBJ2-5; TRBD2 matches 7 bases. This CDR3 is 13 amino acids long. Germline V gene data show CDR1 as GTSNPN and CDR2 as SVGIG (reference sequence). The junction had 2 bases not matched to a gene; V was cut back by 0 bases and J by 4 bases. DNA for the CDR3: TGTGCCTGGAGTGTACGGGGGGTAGAGACCCAGTACTTC. This gives the protein CAWSVRGVETQYF.

The J gene is TRBJ1-1, the V gene TRBV7-2, with D hard to call. Trimming took off 6 bases at V and 7 bases at J, with 9 bases between the two ends. This CDR3 is 11 amino acids long. Germline V lookup: CDR1 SGHTA, CDR2 FQGNSA. The CDR3 bases are TGTGCCAGCAGGGACTATGGTGAAGCTTTCTTT. This gives the protein CASRDYGEAFF.

The rearrangement uses TRBV7-8 and TRBJ2-5; D gene unclear. V was trimmed by 6 bases and J by 1 base, leaving 9 bases between them. This CDR3 has 13 residues. Germline loops: CDR1 SGHVS, CDR2 FQNEAQ. This chain's CDR3 is CASRRSTQETQYF. CDR3 sequence (DNA): TGTGCCAGCAGACGGAGTACCCAAGAGACCCAGTACTTC.

This clone was observed a handful of times. The chain joins TRBV5-4 to TRBJ2-2; D is tentatively TRBD1 or TRBD2 (5 bases each). CDR3 length: 16 residues. Germline V gene sequence: CDR1 SGHNT, CDR2 YYREEE (reference sequence). Trimming left V 4 bases short and J 3 bases short, with 16 bases between. This chain's CDR3 is CASSAPRQGDTGELFF. The CDR3 region has the DNA TGTGCCAGCAGCGCCCCTCGGCAGGGAGACACCGGGGAGCTGTTTTTT.

The chain joins TRBV7-9 to TRBJ2-7; no clear D gene. The CDR3 spans 16 residues. CDR1 and CDR2 from the germline V gene are SEHNR and FQNEAQ (reference sequence). Trimming took off 3 bases at V and 0 bases at J, with 15 bases between the two ends. CDR3 in DNA: TGTGCCAGCAGCTTTTCTCGGAGTGCGAGCTCCTACGAGCAGTACTTC. Translation: CASSFSRSASSYEQYF.

The chain links TRBV30 to TRBJ2-7; no clear D gene. Trimming removed 2 bases from V and 1 base from J, with 9 bases in between. CDR1 and CDR2 (germline): GTSNPN, SVGIG (reference sequence). CDR3 length: 13 residues. CDR3 nucleotides: TGTGCCTGGAGTTTCGGGCCTTCCTACGAGCAGTACTTC. This translates into CAWSFGPSYEQYF.

The chain employs TRBV4-2 and TRBJ2-7, with D perhaps TRBD1 (5 bases). Per the germline V gene, CDR1 is LGHNA and CDR2 is YNFKEQ. The CDR3 sequence is 11 residues long. Trimming removed 6 bases at V and 5 bases at J, with 8 bases between. In DNA, the CDR3 is TGTGCCAGCAGGCAGGGCGACGAGCAGTACTTC. This gives the protein CASRQGDEQYF.

The chain links TRBV6-5 to TRBJ2-3; D is unresolved. V lost 6 bases and J 0 bases, leaving 10 bases between the germline ends. The CDR3 spans 14 residues. Germline V gene lookup returns CDR1 MNHEY and CDR2 SVGAGI. CDR3 sequence (DNA): TGTGCCAGCAGGGTACAGTTCAGCACAGATACGCAGTATTTT. This encodes CASRVQFSTDTQYF.

This chain links TRBV9 with TRBJ2-2, with TRBD1 identical over 7 bases. Germline CDR1 and CDR2: SGDLS and YYNGEE. After removal of 3 bases from V and 6 bases from J, the junction contained 11 bases not matched to a gene. The CDR3 consists of 16 residues. In nucleotides, the CDR3 is TGTGCCAGCAGCGCCAGACAGGGTTTTGAGGCCGGGGAGCTGTTTTTT. Translated, it gives CASSARQGFEAGELFF.

The chain has TRBV9 and TRBJ1-1; D is perhaps TRBD1 (5 bases). Germline-derived CDR1 and CDR2 are SGDLS and YYNGEE. The CDR3 is made up of 13 amino acids. Trimming shortened V by 4 bases and J by 1 base, and 8 bases separated the two germline ends. The CDR3, as DNA: TGTGCCAGCAGCTCCACAGGGAACACTGAAGCTTTCTTT. Residues: CASSSTGNTEAFF.

The chain employs TRBV18 and TRBJ2-5; possible D gene TRBD1, 5 bases. Germline-derived CDR1 and CDR2 are KGHSH and LQKENI. This CDR3 has 14 amino acids. V lost 0 bases and J lost 7, with 12 bases in between. The CDR3 DNA reads TGTGCCAGCTCACCACCCAGGGTTGATGCGACCCAGTACTTC. This gives the protein CASSPPRVDATQYF.

The chain combines TRBV7-9 with TRBJ1-2; D might be TRBD1 (5 bases). CDR1 is SEHNR and CDR2 is FQNEAQ in the germline V gene (reference sequence). The CDR3 loop spans 13 amino acids. V dropped 5 bases and J dropped 6 bases, with 13 bases sitting between them. CDR3 DNA: TGTGCCAGCAGCCGGGGCACTGAGGATGGCTACACCTTC. This gives the protein CASSRGTEDGYTF.

The chain is built from TRBV25-1 and TRBJ1-5, with a tentative D call TRBD1 (6 bases). The CDR3 sequence is 15 residues long. The V end lost 10 bases, the J end lost 3 bases, and 19 bases lay between the germline ends. CDR1 and CDR2 from the germline V gene are MGHDK and SYGVNS. CDR3 residues: CATADSNKFNQPQHF. The CDR3 DNA sequence: TGTGCCACCGCGGACAGCAACAAATTCAATCAGCCCCAGCATTTT.